This T cell receptor beta chain originates from a study of shared clonotypes between healthy human individuals. General study results and limits: A handful of donors showed sharing of 4.5% to 5% of naive CD4 clonotypes. Only a few donors were included, so the genetic and exposure-history diversity represented was limited. What naive subsets generally showed was a larger estimated richness than memory subsets showed.

Concerning this clone itself: Its antigen is not known.

Profiled with immunoSEQ multiplex PCR; TCRdb holds only in-frame clones, not every one. The data hold under 1 million clones, with roughly 96% observed a single time. Trimming took off 4 bases at V and 0 bases at J, with 10 bases between the two ends. Looked up from germline, CDR1 is SEHNR and CDR2 is FQNEAQ (reference sequence). The CDR3 contains 15 residues. Only CD45RO-negative cells positively selected for CCR7 counted as naive CD8 cells, so terminally differentiated effector memory CD45RA+ cells were excluded. The study drew all its donors from Caucasian adults living in Nashville, Tennessee. The receptor was derived from a man aged 30 to 45 in good health. V gene TRBV7-9 combines with J gene TRBJ2-1; weak D call: TRBD1 (5 bases). Material: naive CD8+ T cells sorted from blood. The DNA of the CDR3 is TGTGCCAGCAGCTCTGACAGAACCTCCTACAATGAGCAGTTCTTC. It encodes CASSSDRTSYNEQFF.